The 4 T cell receptor beta chains presented below share a single source sample, sequenced in a study of cytomegalovirus exposure and HLA in healthy donors. Primers for the PCR totalled 60 Vbeta and 13 Jbeta. This table comes from immunoSEQ multiplex PCR, and its TCRdb copy is limited to in-frame clones, with some not included. The table has approximately 170,000 clones, roughly 81% seen once. The specimen sequenced was PBMCs. These receptors were taken from a man aged 25 to 45 in good health and CMV-seropositive.

This sequence joins TRBV4-1 and TRBJ2-1; a possible D gene is TRBD1 (7 bases). The length of the CDR3 is 15 residues. Germline V gives CDR1 MGHRA, CDR2 YSYEKL. V shed 4 bases and J shed 5 bases, with 15 bases lying between them. For the CDR3, the DNA is TGCGCCAGCAGCCCCGCGGGACAGTGGGACAATGAGCAGTTCTTC. Its translation: CASSPAGQWDNEQFF.

The rearrangement joins TRBV5-1 to TRBJ2-5; possibly TRBD2 for D (5 bases). This CDR3 has 16 residues. Trimming pared 1 base from V and 1 base from J, leaving 14 bases between. CDR1 is SGHRS and CDR2 is YFSETQ in the germline V gene. The CDR3 region is CASSLFKRSSQETQYF. CDR3 sequence (DNA): TGCGCCAGCAGCTTGTTTAAGCGGAGCAGCCAAGAGACCCAGTACTTC.

V and J are TRBV10-3 and TRBJ2-3; D call uncertain. CDR1 ENHRY and CDR2 SYGVKD come from the germline V gene. The V and J ends lost 4 bases and 1 base respectively, with 6 bases between them. This CDR3 has 13 amino acids. The CDR3 nucleotides are TGTGCCATCAGTGTTTCGGGCACAGATACGCAGTATTTT. Residues: CAISVSGTDTQYF.

The V and J genes are TRBV6-5 and TRBJ1-2; D possibly corresponds to TRBD1 (6 bases). Trimming cost V 6 bases and J 6 bases, with 17 bases left between them. The CDR3 totals 14 residues. The germline V gene has CDR1 MNHEY and CDR2 SVGAGI. In nucleotides, the CDR3 is TGTGCCAGCAGGAGAACCCGGACAGCGGATGGCTACACCTTC. Amino acids: CASRRTRTADGYTF.